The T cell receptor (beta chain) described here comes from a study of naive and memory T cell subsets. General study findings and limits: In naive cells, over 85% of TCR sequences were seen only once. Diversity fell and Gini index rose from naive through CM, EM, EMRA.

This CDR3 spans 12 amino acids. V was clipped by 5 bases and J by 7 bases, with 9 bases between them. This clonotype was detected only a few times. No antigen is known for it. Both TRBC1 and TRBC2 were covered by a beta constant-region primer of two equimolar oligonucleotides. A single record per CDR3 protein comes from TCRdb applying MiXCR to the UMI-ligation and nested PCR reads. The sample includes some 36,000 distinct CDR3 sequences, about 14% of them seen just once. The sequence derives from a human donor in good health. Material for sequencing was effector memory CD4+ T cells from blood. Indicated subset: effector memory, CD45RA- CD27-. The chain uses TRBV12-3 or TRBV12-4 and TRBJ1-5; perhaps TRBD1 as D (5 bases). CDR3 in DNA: TGTGCCAGCAGTCGGGGCCAGCAGCCCCAGCATTTT. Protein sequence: CASSRGQQPQHF.